This T cell receptor (beta chain) was recorded in a study of blood T cell repertoires in COVID-19. Study-level information: PBMCs, B-cell-depleted T cells, or T cells provided the cDNA or gDNA that made up the material.

Participants spanned ages about 18 to 89 years and resided in about 25 US areas. Clinical histories supplied by participants themselves formed the basis of cohort assignment. Methods used by the authors: Counts of nucleated cells, estimated from reference gene primer amplification, were obtained. Method: immunoSEQ multiplex PCR; TCRdb's copy keeps in-frame clones and lacks some. Clone size and V and J calls were adopted from that table, with D and trimming inferred from the DNA. This table holds about 200,000 clones, 80% found once. This receptor was obtained from a woman between 35 and 50 years old with acute COVID-19. The sequencing sample was made of PBMCs or T cells enriched from blood (not recorded which).

CDR3 sequence reads: CAWSARRLAGATDTQYF. DNA of the CDR3: TGTGCCTGGAGCGCCCGTCGACTAGCGGGGGCCACAGATACGCAGTATTTT. The rearrangement links TRBV30 to TRBJ2-3; 12 nucleotides agree with TRBD2. V was clipped by 3 bases and J by 2 bases; unmatched bases: 9. This CDR3 is 17 amino acids long. CDR1 is GTSNPN and CDR2 is SVGIG in the germline V gene (reference sequence).